This record covers a single T cell receptor (beta chain). The data derive from a study of technical replicates of blood from a handful of donors. The CDR3 runs to 18 residues. V gave up 4 bases and J gave up 3 bases, with 23 bases separating them. Germline assignment: CDR1 SGHNT and CDR2 YENEEA. Using immunoSEQ multiplex PCR, the repertoire was profiled, and TCRdb retains in-frame clones only, with some absent. The table includes approximately 77,000 clones, roughly 92% detected once. The chain joins TRBV11-3 to TRBJ2-3, with a tentative D call TRBD2 (6 bases). The TCR comes from a human donor in good health. Sample: T cells isolated from PBMCs. The CDR3: CASSSIWDGGEWTDTQYF. The CDR3 coding sequence is TGTGCCAGCAGCTCTATATGGGACGGGGGTGAGTGGACAGATACGCAGTATTTT.